The 3 T cell receptor beta chains below come from one sample, sequenced in a study of control samples from healthy donors and cancer patients. Libraries were prepared by immunoSEQ multiplex PCR; TCRdb keeps only in-frame clonotypes and omits some of them. The sample shows 90,000 to 120,000 clones, 82% of them seen only once. Material for sequencing was blood. The source is a man younger than 35 in good health.

The chain links TRBV10-3 to TRBJ2-7, with a tentative D call TRBD1 (8 bases). Trimming took off 9 bases at V and 3 bases at J, with 21 bases between the two ends. Germline V gene sequence: CDR1 ENHRY, CDR2 SYGVKD. CDR3 length: 15 residues. The CDR3 here is CAISRFTGGGYEQYF. Written as DNA, the CDR3 is TGTGCCATAAGCCGATTTACAGGGGGGGGCTACGAGCAGTACTTC.

The CDR3 DNA follows: TGTGCCAGCAGCGGTTCAGGGGCTGGGGCCAACGTCCTGACTTTC. Translating it yields CASSGSGAGANVLTF. This chain uses TRBV16 with TRBJ2-6; TRBD1 is a possible D gene (6 bases). This CDR3 region has 15 residues. Germline values: CDR1 KGHSY, CDR2 FQNENV. V was cut by 5 bases and J by 2 bases, with 10 bases left in between.

The count of this clone is one. V is TRBV3-1 (or the pseudogene TRBV3-2) and J is TRBJ1-5; 7 bases agree with TRBD1. This CDR3 contains 14 residues. V lost 6 bases and J lost 5; bases outside the gene matches: 7. In germline, CDR1 is LGHDT, CDR2 YNNKEL (reference sequence). CDR3 protein: CASSLTGVDQPQHF. The CDR3 bases are TGTGCCAGCAGTCTAACAGGGGTAGATCAGCCCCAGCATTTT.